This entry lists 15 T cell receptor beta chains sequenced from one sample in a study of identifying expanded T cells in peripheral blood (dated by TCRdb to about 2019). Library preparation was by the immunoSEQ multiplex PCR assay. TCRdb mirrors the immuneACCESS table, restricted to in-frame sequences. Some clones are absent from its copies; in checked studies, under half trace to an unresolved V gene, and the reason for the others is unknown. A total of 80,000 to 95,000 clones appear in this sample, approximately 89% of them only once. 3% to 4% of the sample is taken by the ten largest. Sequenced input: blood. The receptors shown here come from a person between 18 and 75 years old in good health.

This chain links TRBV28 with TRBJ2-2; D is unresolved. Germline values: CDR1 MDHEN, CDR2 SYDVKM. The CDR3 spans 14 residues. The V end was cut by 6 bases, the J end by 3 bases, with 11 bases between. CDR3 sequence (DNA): TGTGCCAGCAGGGACGGCCGCGACACCGGGGAGCTGTTTTTT. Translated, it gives CASRDGRDTGELFF.

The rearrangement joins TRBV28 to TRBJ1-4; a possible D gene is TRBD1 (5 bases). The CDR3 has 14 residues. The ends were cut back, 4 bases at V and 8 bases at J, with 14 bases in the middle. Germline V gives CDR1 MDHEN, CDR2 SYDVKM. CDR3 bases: TGTGCCAGCAGTTCCCAGGGCGAGGGAGAAAAACTGTTTTTT. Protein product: CASSSQGEGEKLFF. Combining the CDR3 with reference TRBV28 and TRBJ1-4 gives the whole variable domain DVKVTQSSRYLVKRTGEKVFLECVQDMDHENMFWYRQDPGLGLRLIYFSYDVKMKEKGDIPEGYSVSREKKERFSLILESASTNQTSMYLCASSSQGEGEKLFFGSGTQLSVL.

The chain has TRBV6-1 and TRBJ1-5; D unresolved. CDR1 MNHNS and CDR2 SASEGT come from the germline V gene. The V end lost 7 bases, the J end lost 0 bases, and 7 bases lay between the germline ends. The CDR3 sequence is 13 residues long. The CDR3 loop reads CASTLYSNQPQHF. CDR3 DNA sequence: TGTGCCAGCACCTTATATAGCAATCAGCCCCAGCATTTT.

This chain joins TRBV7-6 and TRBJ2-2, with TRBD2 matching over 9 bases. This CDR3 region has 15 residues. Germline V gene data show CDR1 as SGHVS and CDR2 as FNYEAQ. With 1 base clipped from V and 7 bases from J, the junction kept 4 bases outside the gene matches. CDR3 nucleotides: TGTGCCAGCAGCTTAGATAGCGGGAGTCACGGGGAGCTGTTTTTT. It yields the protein CASSLDSGSHGELFF.

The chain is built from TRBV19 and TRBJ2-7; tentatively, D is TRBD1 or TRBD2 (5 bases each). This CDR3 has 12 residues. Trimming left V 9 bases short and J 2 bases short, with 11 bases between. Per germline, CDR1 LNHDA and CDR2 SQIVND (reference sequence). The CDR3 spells CASRDATYEQYF. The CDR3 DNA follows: TGTGCCAGCCGGGACGCAACCTACGAGCAGTACTTC. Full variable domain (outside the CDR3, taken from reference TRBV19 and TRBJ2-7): DGGITQSPKYLFRKEGQNVTLSCEQNLNHDAMYWYRQDPGQGLRLIYYSQIVNDFQKGDIAEGYSVSREKKESFPLTVTSAQKNPTAFYLCASRDATYEQYFGPGTRLTVT.

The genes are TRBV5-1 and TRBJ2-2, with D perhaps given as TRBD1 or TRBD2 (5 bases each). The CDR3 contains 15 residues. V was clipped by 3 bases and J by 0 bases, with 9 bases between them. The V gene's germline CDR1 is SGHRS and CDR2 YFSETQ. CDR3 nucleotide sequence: TGCGCCAGCAGCTCGGGGCCTACGAACACCGGGGAGCTGTTTTTT. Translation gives CASSSGPTNTGELFF.

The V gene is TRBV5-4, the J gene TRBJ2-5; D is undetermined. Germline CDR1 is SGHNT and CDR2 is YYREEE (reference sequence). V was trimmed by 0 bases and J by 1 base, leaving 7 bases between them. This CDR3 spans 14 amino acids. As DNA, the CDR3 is TGTGCCAGCAGCTTGGCGGGCAGCCAAGAGACCCAGTACTTC. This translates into CASSLAGSQETQYF. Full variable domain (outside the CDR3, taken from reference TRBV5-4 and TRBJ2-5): ETGVTQSPTHLIKTRGQQVTLRCSSQSGHNTVSWYQQALGQGPQFIFQYYREEENGRGNFPPRFSGLQFPNYSSELNVNALELDDSALYLCASSLAGSQETQYFGPGTRLLVL.

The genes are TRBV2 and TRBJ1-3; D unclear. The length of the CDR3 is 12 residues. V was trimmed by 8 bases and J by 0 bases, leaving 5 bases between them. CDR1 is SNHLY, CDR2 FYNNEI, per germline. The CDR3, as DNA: TGTGCCAGCGGGTACTCTGGAAACACCATATATTTT. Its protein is CASGYSGNTIYF.

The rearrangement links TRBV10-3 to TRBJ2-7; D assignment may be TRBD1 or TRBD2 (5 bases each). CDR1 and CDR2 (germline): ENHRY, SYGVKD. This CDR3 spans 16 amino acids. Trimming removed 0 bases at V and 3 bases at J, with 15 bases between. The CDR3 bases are TGTGCCATCAGTGAGTCCGGGCTACGGGGCCTCTACGAGCAGTACTTC. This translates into CAISESGLRGLYEQYF.

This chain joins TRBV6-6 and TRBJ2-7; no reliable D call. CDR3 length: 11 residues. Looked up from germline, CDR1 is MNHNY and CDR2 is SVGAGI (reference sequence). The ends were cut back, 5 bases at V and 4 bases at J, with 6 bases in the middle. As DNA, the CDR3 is TGTGCCAGCAGTCCAAGGTACGAGCAGTACTTC. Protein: CASSPRYEQYF.

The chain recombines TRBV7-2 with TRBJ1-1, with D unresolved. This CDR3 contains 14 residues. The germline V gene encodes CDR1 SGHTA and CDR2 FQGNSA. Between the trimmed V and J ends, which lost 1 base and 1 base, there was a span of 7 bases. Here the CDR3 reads CASSLVPANTEAFF. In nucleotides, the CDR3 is TGTGCCAGCAGCTTAGTTCCGGCGAACACTGAAGCTTTCTTT.

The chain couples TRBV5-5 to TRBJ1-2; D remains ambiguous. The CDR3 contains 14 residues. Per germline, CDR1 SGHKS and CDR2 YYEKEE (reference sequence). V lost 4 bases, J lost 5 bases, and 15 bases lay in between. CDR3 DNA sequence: TGTGCCAGCAGCCCTAGAAGGGTTTTTTATGGCTACACCTTC. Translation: CASSPRRVFYGYTF.

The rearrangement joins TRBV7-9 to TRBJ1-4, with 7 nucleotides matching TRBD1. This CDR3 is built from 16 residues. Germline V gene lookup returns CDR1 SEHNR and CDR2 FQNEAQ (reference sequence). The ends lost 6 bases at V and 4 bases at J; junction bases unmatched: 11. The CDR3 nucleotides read TGTGCCAGCAGTTTCAATCAGGGGGTGGATAATGAAAAACTGTTTTTT. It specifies CASSFNQGVDNEKLFF. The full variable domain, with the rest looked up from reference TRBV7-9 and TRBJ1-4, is DTGVSQNPRHKITKRGQNVTFRCDPISEHNRLYWYRQTLGQGPEFLTYFQNEAQLEKSRLLSDRFSAERPKGSFSTLEIQRTEQGDSAMYLCASSFNQGVDNEKLFFGSGTQLSVL.

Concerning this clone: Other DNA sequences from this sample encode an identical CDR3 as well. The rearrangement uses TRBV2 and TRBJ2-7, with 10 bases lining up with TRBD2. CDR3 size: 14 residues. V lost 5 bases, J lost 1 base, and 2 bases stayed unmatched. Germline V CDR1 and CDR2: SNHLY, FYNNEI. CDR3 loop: CASSNSGGSYEQYF. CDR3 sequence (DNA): TGTGCCAGCAGTAATAGCGGGGGGTCCTACGAGCAGTACTTC.

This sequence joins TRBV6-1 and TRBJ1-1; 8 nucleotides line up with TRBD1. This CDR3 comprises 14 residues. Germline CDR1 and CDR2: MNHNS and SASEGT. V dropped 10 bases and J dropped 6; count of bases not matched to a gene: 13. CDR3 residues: CATAPRQGPPEAFF. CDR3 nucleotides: TGTGCCACCGCCCCCCGACAGGGGCCGCCTGAAGCTTTCTTT.